This T cell receptor (beta chain) stems from a study of blood T cell repertoires in COVID-19. Across the study: In each case, the material was cDNA or gDNA derived from T cells, B-cell-depleted T cells, or PBMCs.

The CDR3 contains 19 residues. CDR1 and CDR2 (germline): SGHDN, FVKESK. After removal of 0 bases from V and 1 base from J, the junction contained 12 bases not matched to a gene. Per the study methods: Quantification of nucleated cells was approximated via reference gene primer amplification. Produced via immunoSEQ multiplex PCR; TCRdb's table is partial and in-frame only. V and J calls and clone size are copied from that table; D and trimming were computed from the DNA. The sample has fewer than 500,000 clones, around 84% seen once. Sequencing used peripheral blood. This clonotype originated in a human donor with acute or convalescent COVID-19. The donor label of this sample is uncertain. This chain uses TRBV14 with TRBJ2-4; 7 nucleotides agree with TRBD1. This chain's CDR3 is CASSQEILGGEAAKNIQYF. CDR3 DNA: TGTGCCAGCAGCCAAGAAATTCTAGGGGGCGAGGCGGCCAAAAACATTCAGTACTTC.